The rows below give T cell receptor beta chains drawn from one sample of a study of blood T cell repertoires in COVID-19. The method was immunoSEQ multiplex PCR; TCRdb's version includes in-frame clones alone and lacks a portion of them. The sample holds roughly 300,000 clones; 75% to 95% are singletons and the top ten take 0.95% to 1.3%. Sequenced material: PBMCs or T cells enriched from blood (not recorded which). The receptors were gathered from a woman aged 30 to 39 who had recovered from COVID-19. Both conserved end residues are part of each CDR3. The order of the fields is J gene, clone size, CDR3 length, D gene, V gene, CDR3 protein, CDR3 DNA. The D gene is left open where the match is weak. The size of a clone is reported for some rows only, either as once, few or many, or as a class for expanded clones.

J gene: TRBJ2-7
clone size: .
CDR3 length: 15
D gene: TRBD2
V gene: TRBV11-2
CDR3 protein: CASRLSREVSYEQYF
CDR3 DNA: TGTGCCAGCAGACTTTCGCGGGAGGTATCCTACGAGCAGTACTTC

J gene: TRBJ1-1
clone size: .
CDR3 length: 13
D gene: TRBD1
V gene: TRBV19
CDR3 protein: CASRSGQGGEAFF
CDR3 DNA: TGTGCCAGTAGATCAGGACAGGGAGGTGAAGCTTTCTTT

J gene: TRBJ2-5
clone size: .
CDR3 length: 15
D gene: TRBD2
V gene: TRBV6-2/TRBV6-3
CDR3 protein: CASSYGGVLQETQYF
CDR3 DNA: TGTGCCAGCAGTTACGGGGGGGTCCTGCAAGAGACCCAGTACTTC

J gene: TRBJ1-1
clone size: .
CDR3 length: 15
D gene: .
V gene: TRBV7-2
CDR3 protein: CASSSETGRQTEAFF
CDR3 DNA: TGTGCCAGCAGCTCCGAGACAGGACGGCAAACTGAAGCTTTCTTT

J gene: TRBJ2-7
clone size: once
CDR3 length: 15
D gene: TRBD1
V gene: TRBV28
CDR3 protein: CASSLQGATTYEQYF
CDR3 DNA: TGTGCCAGCAGTCTACAGGGGGCAACGACCTACGAGCAGTACTTC

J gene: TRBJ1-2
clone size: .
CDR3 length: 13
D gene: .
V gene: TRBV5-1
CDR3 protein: CASSLAGIYGYTF
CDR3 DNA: TGCGCCAGCAGCTTGGCGGGAATCTATGGCTACACCTTC

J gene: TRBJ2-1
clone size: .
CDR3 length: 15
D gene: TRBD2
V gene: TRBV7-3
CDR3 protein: CASSSGLAGGTEQFF
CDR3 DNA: TGTGCCAGCAGCTCGGGACTAGCGGGAGGTACTGAGCAGTTCTTC

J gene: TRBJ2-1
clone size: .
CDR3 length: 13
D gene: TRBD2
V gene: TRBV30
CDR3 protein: CAWKLAGGHEQFF
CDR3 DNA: TGTGCCTGGAAACTAGCGGGAGGCCATGAGCAGTTCTTC

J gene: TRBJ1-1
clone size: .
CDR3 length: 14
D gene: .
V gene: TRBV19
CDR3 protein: CATAQHTGSPEAFF
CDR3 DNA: TGTGCCACCGCACAACACACAGGGTCCCCTGAAGCTTTCTTT

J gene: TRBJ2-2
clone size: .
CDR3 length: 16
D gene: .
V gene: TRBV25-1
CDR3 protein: CASSEMAWERTGELFF
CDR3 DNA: TGTGCCAGCAGTGAAATGGCGTGGGAGCGCACCGGGGAGCTGTTTTTT

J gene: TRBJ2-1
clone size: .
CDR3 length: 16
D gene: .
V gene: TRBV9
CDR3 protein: CASSVGGDLGHREQFF
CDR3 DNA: TGTGCCAGCAGCGTAGGTGGGGACCTGGGACATCGAGAGCAGTTCTTC

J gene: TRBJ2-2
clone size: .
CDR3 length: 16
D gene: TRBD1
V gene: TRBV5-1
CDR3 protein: CASSLKWDRDTGELFF
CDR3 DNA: TGCGCCAGCAGCTTGAAATGGGACAGGGATACCGGGGAGCTGTTTTTT

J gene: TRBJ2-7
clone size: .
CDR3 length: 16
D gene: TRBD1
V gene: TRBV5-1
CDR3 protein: CASSLGGQGASYEQYF
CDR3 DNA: TGCGCCAGCAGCTTGGGTGGACAGGGGGCTTCCTACGAGCAGTACTTC

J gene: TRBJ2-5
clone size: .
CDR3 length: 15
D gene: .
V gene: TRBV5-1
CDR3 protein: CASSLATGYQETQYF
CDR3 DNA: TGCGCCAGCAGCCTGGCTACCGGGTACCAAGAGACCCAGTACTTC

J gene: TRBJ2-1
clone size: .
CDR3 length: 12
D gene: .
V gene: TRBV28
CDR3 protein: CASSPQDNEQFF
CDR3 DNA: TGTGCCAGCAGCCCACAGGACAATGAGCAGTTCTTC

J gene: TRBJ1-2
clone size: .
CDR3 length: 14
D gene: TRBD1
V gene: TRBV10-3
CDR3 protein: CAITRTGGGYGYTF
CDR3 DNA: TGTGCCATCACACGGACAGGGGGCGGCTATGGCTACACCTTC

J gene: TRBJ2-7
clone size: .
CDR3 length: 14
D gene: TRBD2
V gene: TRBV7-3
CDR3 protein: CASSITSGSSEQYF
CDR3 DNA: TGTGCCAGCAGCATTACTAGCGGGAGCTCCGAGCAGTACTTC

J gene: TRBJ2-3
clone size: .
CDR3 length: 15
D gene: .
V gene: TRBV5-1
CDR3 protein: CASSLRTANTDTQYF
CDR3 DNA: TGCGCCAGCAGTTTGAGGACAGCGAACACAGATACGCAGTATTTT

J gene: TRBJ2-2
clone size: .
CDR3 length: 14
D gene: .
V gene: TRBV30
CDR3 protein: CAWSSQSAGGELFF
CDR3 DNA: TGTGCCTGGAGTTCACAAAGCGCCGGCGGGGAGCTGTTTTTT

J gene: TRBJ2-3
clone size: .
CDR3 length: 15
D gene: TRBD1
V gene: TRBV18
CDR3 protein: CASSPRTGAADTQYF
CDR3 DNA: TGTGCCAGCTCACCCCGGACAGGTGCGGCAGATACGCAGTATTTT

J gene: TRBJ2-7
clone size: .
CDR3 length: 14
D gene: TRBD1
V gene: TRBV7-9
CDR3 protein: CASSPSDRVNEQYF
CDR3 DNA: TGTGCCAGCAGCCCATCCGACAGGGTGAACGAGCAGTACTTC

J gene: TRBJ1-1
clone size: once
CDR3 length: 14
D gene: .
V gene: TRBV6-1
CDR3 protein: CASSEIMRNTEAFF
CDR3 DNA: TGTGCCAGCAGTGAAATAATGAGGAACACTGAAGCTTTCTTT

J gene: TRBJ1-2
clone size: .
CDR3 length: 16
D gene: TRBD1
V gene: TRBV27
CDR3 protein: CASSLYPGQGGRGYTF
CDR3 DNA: TGTGCCAGCAGTTTATACCCGGGACAGGGTGGGAGAGGCTACACCTTC

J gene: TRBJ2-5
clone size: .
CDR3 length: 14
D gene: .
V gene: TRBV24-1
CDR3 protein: CATSEAGLIETQYF
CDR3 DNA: TGTGCCACCAGTGAGGCAGGGTTGATAGAGACCCAGTACTTC

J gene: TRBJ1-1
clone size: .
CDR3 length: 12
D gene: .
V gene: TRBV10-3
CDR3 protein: CAHQDGGQEAFF
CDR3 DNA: TGTGCCCATCAGGACGGAGGCCAAGAAGCTTTCTTT

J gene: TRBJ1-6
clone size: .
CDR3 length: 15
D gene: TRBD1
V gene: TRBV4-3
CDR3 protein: CASSQGRTGNSPLHF
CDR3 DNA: TGCGCCAGCAGCCAAGGAAGGACAGGGAATTCACCCCTCCACTTT

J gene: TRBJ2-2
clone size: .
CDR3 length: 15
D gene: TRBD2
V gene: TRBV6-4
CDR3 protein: CASSVAGTNTGELFF
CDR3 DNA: TGTGCCAGCAGTGTAGCGGGAACGAACACCGGGGAGCTGTTTTTT

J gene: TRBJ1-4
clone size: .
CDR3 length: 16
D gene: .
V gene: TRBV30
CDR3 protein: CAWSLPRGPTNEKLFF
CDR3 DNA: TGTGCCTGGAGTCTCCCTAGGGGCCCAACTAATGAAAAACTGTTTTTT

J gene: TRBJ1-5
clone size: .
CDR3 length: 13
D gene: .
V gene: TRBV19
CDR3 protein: CASSRGNHQPQHF
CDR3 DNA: TGTGCCAGTAGCAGGGGCAATCATCAGCCCCAGCATTTT

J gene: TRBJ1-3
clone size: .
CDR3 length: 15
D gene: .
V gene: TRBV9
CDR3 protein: CASSVRGGSGNTIYF
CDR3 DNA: TGTGCCAGCAGCGTAAGGGGGGGCTCTGGAAACACCATATATTTT

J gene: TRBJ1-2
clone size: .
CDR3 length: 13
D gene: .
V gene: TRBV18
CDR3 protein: CASSPDSLYGYTF
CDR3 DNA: TGTGCCAGCTCACCGGACAGTCTCTATGGCTACACCTTC

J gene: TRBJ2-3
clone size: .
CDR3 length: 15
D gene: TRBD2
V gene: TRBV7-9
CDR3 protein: CASSLRPIAGDTQYF
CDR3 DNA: TGTGCCAGCAGCCTTAGACCAATAGCGGGAGATACGCAGTATTTT

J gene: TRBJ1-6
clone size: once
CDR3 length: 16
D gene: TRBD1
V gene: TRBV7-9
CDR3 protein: CASSLTAGQDNSPLHF
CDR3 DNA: TGTGCCAGCAGCTTAACTGCGGGACAGGATAATTCACCCCTCCACTTT

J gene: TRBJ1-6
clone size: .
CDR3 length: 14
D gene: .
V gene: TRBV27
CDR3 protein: CASSASLPNSPLHF
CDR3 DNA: TGTGCCAGCAGTGCTTCCCTACCCAATTCACCCCTCCACTTT

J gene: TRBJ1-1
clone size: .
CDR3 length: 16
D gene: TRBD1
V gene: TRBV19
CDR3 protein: CASSTAIRGMNTEAFF
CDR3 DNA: TGTGCCAGTAGTACAGCAATCAGGGGGATGAACACTGAAGCTTTCTTT

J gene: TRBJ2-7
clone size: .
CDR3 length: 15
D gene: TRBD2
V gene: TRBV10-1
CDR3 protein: CASSERWREVHEQYF
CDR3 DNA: TGCGCCAGCAGTGAGAGGTGGCGGGAGGTCCACGAGCAGTACTTC

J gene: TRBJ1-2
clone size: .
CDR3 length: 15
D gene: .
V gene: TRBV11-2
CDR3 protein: CASSFYHGANYGYTF
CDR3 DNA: TGTGCCAGCAGCTTCTACCACGGGGCTAACTATGGCTACACCTTC

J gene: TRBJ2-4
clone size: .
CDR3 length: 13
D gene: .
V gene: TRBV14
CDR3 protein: CASSQGASIIQYF
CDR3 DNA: TGTGCCAGCAGCCAAGGAGCTAGCATCATTCAGTACTTC